These 32 T cell receptor beta chains were all obtained from the same sample, sequenced in a study of regulatory T cells in long-lasting Graves disease. Documented time point: newly diagnosed GD, antithyroid drugs for less than 3 months. Scientists built the TCR library using RNA that was extracted from PBMCs. The TCR beta library used iRepertoire HTBI primers with Arm-PCR amplification of CDR3. Each CDR3 protein gets one entry after TCRdb re-called the multiplex PCR reads with MiXCR. Among 620,000 or so distinct CDR3 sequences listed, about 16% were seen once. This sample was shared with a second study, whose subject was T cells in Graves' hyperthyroidism and ophthalmopathy.

The source material was peripheral blood mononuclear cells (PBMCs), sampled at new diagnosis, from a patient treated with antithyroid drugs. These receptors all come from a woman in her thirties with Graves disease.

This clonotype was recorded at least ten times. This chain uses TRBV15 with TRBJ1-5; maybe TRBD1 (6 bases). V was trimmed by 0 bases and J by 4 bases, leaving 10 bases between them. Germline assignment: CDR1 LNHNV and CDR2 YYDKDF (reference sequence). The CDR3 has 15 residues. This CDR3 is CATSRDKGGNQPQHF. In DNA form, the CDR3 reads TGTGCCACCAGCAGAGACAAGGGGGGGAATCAGCCCCAGCATTTT.

On this clonotype: A much larger clone is a single base away; this may be a read error. The final CDR3 position lacks the conserved phenylalanine or tryptophan, pointing to a likely read error. CDR3 sequence reads: CASSPPSRVTQPQHL. In DNA, the CDR3 is TGTGCCAGCAGCCCGCCCAGCAGGGTTACTCAGCCCCAGCATCTT. V usage is TRBV7-8 and J usage is TRBJ1-5; D might be TRBD1 (5 bases). The CDR3 length is 15 residues. The ends were cut back, 5 bases at V and 6 bases at J, with 17 bases in the middle. CDR1 and CDR2 from the germline V gene are SGHVS and FQNEAQ.

This clonotype was found many times. The chain joins TRBV29-1 to TRBJ1-1; D gene ambiguous. The CDR3 length is 14 residues. Germline CDR1 SQVTM, CDR2 ANQGSEA. In DNA, the CDR3 is TGCATCCCGCAAGGGTTTCAGACTAACACTGAAGCTTTCTTT. Protein: CIPQGFQTNTEAFF.

This clonotype was detected many times. The V and J genes are TRBV28 and TRBJ2-5; possible D gene TRBD1, 5 bases. V was pared by 1 base and J by 1 base, with 13 bases between. Germline V lookup: CDR1 MDHEN, CDR2 SYDVKM. CDR3 length: 16 residues. CDR3 loop: CASSLLRWQGQETQYF. DNA of the CDR3: TGTGCCAGCAGTTTATTGAGGTGGCAGGGCCAAGAGACCCAGTACTTC.

The CDR3 loop is CASRRQGAGDTQYF. DNA of the CDR3: TGTGCCAGCAGACGACAGGGGGCAGGAGATACGCAGTATTTT. V gene TRBV6-1 combines with J gene TRBJ2-3; 10 bases match TRBD1. J was trimmed by 5 bases and V by 6 bases; bases with no gene match: 5. The V gene's germline CDR1 is MNHNS and CDR2 SASEGT. CDR3 length equals 14 residues.

This sequence joins TRBV27 and TRBJ2-2, with 9 bases identical to TRBD2. Trimming at V came to 3 bases and at J to 6 bases, leaving 2 bases not matched to a gene. Germline V gene lookup returns CDR1 MNHEY and CDR2 SMNVEV (reference sequence). This CDR3 contains 14 residues. CDR3 nucleotides: TGTGCCAGCAGTTTTGGACTAGCGCCCGGGGAGCTGTTTTTT. This sequence encodes CASSFGLAPGELFF.

This clonotype was seen repeatedly, ten times or more. The chain joins TRBV15 to TRBJ1-2; 8 positions match TRBD1. This CDR3 is 14 amino acids long. Looked up from germline, CDR1 is LNHNV and CDR2 is YYDKDF (reference sequence). J lost 4 bases, V lost 5 bases, and 6 bases had no gene match. The CDR3 bases are TGTGCCACCAGCCCGCGGACAGGGAGCTATGGCTACACCTTC. Its protein is CATSPRTGSYGYTF.

In its sample, this clonotype was seen a few times. This rearrangement joins TRBV6-1 to TRBJ1-4; 10 bases match TRBD1. The V gene's germline CDR1 is MNHNS and CDR2 SASEGT. The junction had 5 bases not matched to a gene; V was cut back by 6 bases and J by 7 bases. There are 14 residues in the CDR3. CDR3 DNA: TGTGCCAGCAGAAAGACAGGGGGCTTTGAAAAACTGTTTTTT. It encodes CASRKTGGFEKLFF.

This clonotype was seen repeatedly, ten times or more. J is TRBJ2-2 and V is TRBV27; no clear D gene. Germline CDR1 MNHEY, CDR2 SMNVEV (reference sequence). V lost 1 base to trimming and J lost 6 bases, with 6 bases between them. CDR3 size: 13 residues. The CDR3 bases are TGTGCCAGCAGTTTATACGAGGCCGGGGAGCTGTTTTTT. Translation gives CASSLYEAGELFF.

In its sample, this clonotype was seen a few times. The chain recombines TRBV24-1 with TRBJ2-3, with 8 nucleotides matching TRBD1. Trimming cost V 1 base and J 4 bases; bases outside gene matches: 9. The CDR3 extends over 17 amino acids. Germline V lookup: CDR1 KGHDR, CDR2 SFDVKD. The DNA for the CDR3 is TGTGCCACCAGTGATTTAAAACCCGGGACAGGATCAGATACGCAGTATTTT. Protein: CATSDLKPGTGSDTQYF.

This clonotype was seen ten or more times. The V and J genes are TRBV13 and TRBJ2-5, with 8 positions matching TRBD2. CDR3 length equals 14 residues. CDR1 PRHDT and CDR2 FYEKMQ come from the germline V gene (reference sequence). After removal of 5 bases from V and 2 bases from J, the junction contained 4 bases not matched to a gene. This CDR3 reads CASSRGLGQETQYF. The CDR3 DNA reads as TGTGCCAGCAGCAGGGGACTAGGGCAAGAGACCCAGTACTTC.

V and J are TRBV15 and TRBJ2-1; possibly TRBD2 for D (6 bases). Germline V gives CDR1 LNHNV, CDR2 YYDKDF (reference sequence). The CDR3 runs 14 residues. Between the trimmed V and J ends, which lost 2 bases and 5 bases, there was a span of 10 bases. CDR3 protein: CATSRLTRDNEQFF. For the CDR3, the DNA is TGTGCCACCAGCAGATTGACTAGAGACAATGAGCAGTTCTTC. The full variable domain, in which reference TRBV15 and TRBJ2-1 provide the parts outside the CDR3, is DAMVIQNPRYQVTQFGKPVTLSCSQTLNHNVMYWYQQKSSQAPKLLFHYYDKDFNNEADTPDNFQSRRPNTSFCFLDIRSPGLGDTAMYLCATSRLTRDNEQFFGPGTRLTVL.

A few counts support this clonotype. V usage is TRBV27 and J usage is TRBJ2-1; TRBD1 matches at 8 bases. With 7 bases clipped from V and 7 bases from J, the junction kept 6 bases outside the gene matches. Germline V CDR1 and CDR2: MNHEY, SMNVEV (reference sequence). The CDR3 is 13 amino acids. The CDR3 DNA reads as TGTGCCAGCACAGGGGGCGAGATAAATGAGCAGTTCTTC. Amino acids: CASTGGEINEQFF.

There are many counts of this clonotype. CDR3 region: CASSLPGLAGEREQFF. Written as DNA, the CDR3 is TGTGCCAGCAGTCTACCGGGACTAGCGGGAGAGAGGGAGCAGTTCTTC. V is TRBV11-2 and J is TRBJ2-1; 14 bases are shared with TRBD2. Unmatched junction bases numbered 11, after V lost 6 bases and J lost 10 bases. The CDR3 sequence is 16 residues long. Germline V CDR1 and CDR2: SGHAT, FQNNGV. Looking up the rest from reference TRBV11-2 and TRBJ2-1 gives the full variable domain: EAGVAQSPRYKIIEKRQSVAFWCNPISGHATLYWYQQILGQGPKLLIQFQNNGVVDDSQLPKDRFSAERLKGVDSTLKIQPAKLEDSAVYLCASSLPGLAGEREQFFGPGTRLTVL.

This clonotype was seen ten or more times. V usage is TRBV19 and J usage is TRBJ1-1, with 8 bases aligning to TRBD1. The CDR3 covers 13 residues. V gave up 10 bases and J gave up 3 bases; unmatched junction bases: 7. Looked up from germline, CDR1 is LNHDA and CDR2 is SQIVND (reference sequence). CDR3 in DNA: TGTGCCATCAAGGACAGGGCAGACACTGAAGCTTTCTTT. Translation gives CAIKDRADTEAFF. Filled out from reference TRBV19 and TRBJ1-1, the complete variable domain reads DGGITQSPKYLFRKEGQNVTLSCEQNLNHDAMYWYRQDPGQGLRLIYYSQIVNDFQKGDIAEGYSVSREKKESFPLTVTSAQKNPTAFYLCAIKDRADTEAFFGQGTRLTVV.

This clonotype was detected many times. The chain has TRBV27 and TRBJ2-2; 7 nucleotides align to TRBD1. With V trimmed by 4 bases and J by 3 bases, 5 bases remained unmatched. The CDR3 covers 15 residues. The germline V gene has CDR1 MNHEY and CDR2 SMNVEV (reference sequence). The CDR3 sequence: CASSSPTGHTGELFF. In DNA, the CDR3 is TGTGCCAGCAGTTCTCCGACAGGGCACACCGGGGAGCTGTTTTTT.

In nucleotides, the CDR3 is TGTGCCAGCGGTTGGACAGGGGCTAATCAGCCCCAGCATTTT. Translation gives CASGWTGANQPQHF. This chain joins TRBV28 and TRBJ1-5; the match to TRBD1 covers 9 bases. V dropped 8 bases and J dropped 4; count of bases not matched to a gene: 6. The CDR3 has 14 amino acids. Germline-derived CDR1 and CDR2 are MDHEN and SYDVKM.

This chain links TRBV3-1 with TRBJ2-2; tentatively, D is TRBD2 (6 bases). The CDR3 extends over 14 amino acids. Trimming pared 4 bases from V and 6 bases from J, leaving 12 bases between. Germline loops: CDR1 LGHDT, CDR2 YNNKEL (reference sequence). The CDR3 here is CASSPVLASGELFF. DNA for the CDR3: TGTGCCAGCAGCCCTGTCCTAGCGTCCGGGGAGCTGTTTTTT.

This clonotype has a count of ten or more. The V gene is TRBV28, the J gene TRBJ2-1; D not resolved. The V end lost 5 bases, the J end lost 8 bases, and 7 bases lay between the germline ends. CDR3 size: 11 residues. The germline CDR1 and CDR2 sequences are MDHEN and SYDVKM. CDR3 loop: CASSTRDEQFF. In DNA, the CDR3 is TGTGCCAGCAGTACCCGTGATGAGCAGTTCTTC.

The chain couples TRBV9 to TRBJ1-1; TRBD1 is a possible D gene (6 bases). CDR3 length equals 14 residues. V was trimmed by 5 bases and J by 9 bases, leaving 20 bases between them. CDR1 is SGDLS and CDR2 is YYNGEE in the germline V gene. The CDR3 bases are TGTGCCAGCAGGCCCACAGGGTCTAGGGTAAAAGCTTTCTTT. Its translation: CASRPTGSRVKAFF.

The rearrangement links TRBV7-9 to TRBJ2-7, with D tentatively TRBD2 (5 bases). V was cut by 4 bases and J by 3 bases, with 13 bases left in between. CDR1 and CDR2 (germline): SEHNR, FQNEAQ (reference sequence). This CDR3 comprises 14 residues. In DNA, the CDR3 is TGTGCCAGCAGCTCCTCACGGGATATCTACGAGCAGTACTTC. It encodes CASSSSRDIYEQYF.

V and J are TRBV13 and TRBJ2-3; a weak D match, TRBD1 (6 bases). The germline CDR1 and CDR2 sequences are PRHDT and FYEKMQ (reference sequence). Between the trimmed V and J ends, which lost 5 bases and 4 bases, there was a span of 16 bases. This CDR3 spans 15 amino acids. The CDR3 DNA reads as TGTGCCAGCAGCGCTGGACTTGGGGGCCCAGATACGCAGTATTTT. Translated: CASSAGLGGPDTQYF.

The chain uses TRBV10-3 and TRBJ1-2; TRBD1 agrees at 9 bases. The length of the CDR3 is 14 residues. V trimming: 10 bases; J trimming: 0 bases; junction bases outside the gene matches: 6. Germline assignment: CDR1 ENHRY and CDR2 SYGVKD. The CDR3 nucleotides read TGTGCCAGCAGACAGGGGGGACCTAACTATGGCTACACCTTC. Residues: CASRQGGPNYGYTF.

This clonotype showed up many times. This chain uses TRBV7-8 with TRBJ2-7; TRBD2 matches 14 bases. CDR3 length: 17 amino acids. Trimming took 7 bases from V and 3 from J; bases not matched to a gene: 11. Germline loops: CDR1 SGHVS, CDR2 FQNEAQ. CDR3 sequence: CASIPGLAGEADYEQYF. In DNA form, the CDR3 reads TGTGCCAGCATCCCGGGACTAGCGGGAGAGGCGGACTACGAGCAGTACTTC.

Details on this clonotype: This sequence may be a read error, since a much larger clone differs from it by one base. This rearrangement joins TRBV12-3 or TRBV12-4 to TRBJ2-1, with no clear D. The CDR3 contains 11 residues. The CDR3 DNA follows: TGTGCCGGCAGTTTGGTACAGAAGCAGTTCTTC. This translates into CAGSLVQKQFF.

The rearrangement links TRBV5-1 to TRBJ2-1; D may be TRBD2 (6 bases). V lost 2 bases, J lost 5 bases, and 20 bases lay in between. This CDR3 has 17 amino acids. In germline, CDR1 is SGHRS, CDR2 YFSETQ. The CDR3 region has the DNA TGCGCCAGCAGCTTTTCAAGCGGAGGGAGGACGAACAATGAGCAGTTCTTC. Translating gives CASSFSSGGRTNNEQFF.

This clonotype was counted many times. J is TRBJ2-1 and V is TRBV2, with 9 bases fitting TRBD1. Germline trimming cut 11 bases from V and 6 bases from J; bases unmatched to any gene: 8. The V gene's germline CDR1 is SNHLY and CDR2 FYNNEI. This CDR3 comprises 13 residues. CDR3 DNA sequence: TGTGCCGGGGGACAGGGACCCCTCAATGAGCAGTTCTTC. The encoded protein is CAGGQGPLNEQFF.

CDR3 region: CSATRLAGGTYNEQFF. CDR3 nucleotide sequence: TGCAGTGCTACGCGACTAGCGGGAGGAACCTACAATGAGCAGTTCTTC. The rearrangement joins TRBV20-1 to TRBJ2-1; 13 positions match TRBD2. The CDR3 spans 16 residues. J gave up 2 bases and V 4 bases, and 5 bases lay outside the gene matches. Germline CDR1 DFQATT, CDR2 SNEGSKA (reference sequence).

This clonotype has a count of ten or more. The V gene is TRBV5-1, the J gene TRBJ1-1; 8 positions agree with TRBD1. The CDR3 runs 14 residues. CDR1 and CDR2 (germline): SGHRS, YFSETQ. Unmatched junction bases numbered 5, after V lost 3 bases and J lost 4 bases. In DNA, the CDR3 is TGCGCCAGCAGCTCAGGACAGGGTAGCACTGAAGCTTTCTTT. Translation gives CASSSGQGSTEAFF.

In its sample, this clonotype was seen many times. The junction departs from the called germline gene at one end, perhaps through a read error. The chain employs TRBV5-1 and TRBJ1-2, with a tentative D call TRBD1 (5 bases). The length of the CDR3 is 14 residues. Germline CDR1 and CDR2: SGHRS and YFSETQ. The DNA of the CDR3 is TGTGCCAGCAGCTTGGAACCCAGGGTCTATGGCTACACCTTC. Residues: CASSLEPRVYGYTF.

This clonotype has a handful of counts. This chain uses TRBV28 with TRBJ2-2; 8 positions match TRBD2. The CDR3 loop spans 15 amino acids. Germline CDR1 and CDR2: MDHEN and SYDVKM. With V trimmed by 5 bases and J by 7 bases, 9 bases remained unmatched. CDR3 in amino acids: CASSPAGEYGGELFF. DNA for the CDR3: TGTGCCAGCAGTCCAGCGGGAGAATATGGCGGGGAGCTGTTTTTT. Drawing the rest from reference TRBV28 and TRBJ2-2, the complete variable domain is DVKVTQSSRYLVKRTGEKVFLECVQDMDHENMFWYRQDPGLGLRLIYFSYDVKMKEKGDIPEGYSVSREKKERFSLILESASTNQTSMYLCASSPAGEYGGELFFGEGSRLTVL.

This clonotype was detected a few times. The V gene is TRBV20-1, the J gene TRBJ2-5; 7 bases map to TRBD1. This CDR3 is built from 13 residues. Germline-derived CDR1 and CDR2 are DFQATT and SNEGSKA (reference sequence). V was pared by 3 bases and J by 5 bases, with 6 bases of the junction left unmatched. CDR3 sequence reads: CSARQTGWETQYF. The CDR3 DNA reads as TGCAGTGCTAGGCAGACAGGGTGGGAGACCCAGTACTTC.